This is a list of T cell receptor beta chains from one sample in a study of cytomegalovirus exposure and HLA in healthy donors. Profiled with immunoSEQ multiplex PCR; TCRdb holds only in-frame clones, not every one. The sample holds fewer than 200,000 clones, 75% to 90% seen once. The source material was PBMCs. These receptors all come from a male donor in good health and CMV-seronegative. Each CDR3 is given with its conserved first and last residue. A D gene is named only where the DNA matches it firmly. Clone size, where shown, is once, few, many, or a class for clones that have expanded.

j_call: TRBJ2-7
v_call: TRBV4-1
d_call: TRBD1
clone_size: -
cdr3_nt: TGCGCCAGCAGCCTGGGACAGACATCCTACGAGCAGTACTTC
cdr3_aa: CASSLGQTSYEQYF

j_call: TRBJ2-7
v_call: TRBV7-7
d_call: -
clone_size: -
cdr3_nt: TGTGCTAGCAGCTTAGCGGCTGGAGGGGAGCAGTACTTC
cdr3_aa: CASSLAAGGEQYF

j_call: TRBJ1-2
v_call: TRBV5-5
d_call: -
clone_size: -
cdr3_nt: TGTGCCAGCAGCTTCGTCAGCGCTAACTATGGCTACACCTTC
cdr3_aa: CASSFVSANYGYTF

j_call: TRBJ2-1
v_call: TRBV6-5
d_call: -
clone_size: -
cdr3_nt: TGTGCCAGCAGTTACTCGAGGGTAGGGAAACCTGAGCAGTTCTTC
cdr3_aa: CASSYSRVGKPEQFF

j_call: TRBJ1-2
v_call: TRBV2
d_call: TRBD1
clone_size: -
cdr3_nt: TGTGCCAGCAGTTCCTCTAGCAGAGGGGGCGAGAACTATGGCTACACCTTC
cdr3_aa: CASSSSSRGGENYGYTF

j_call: TRBJ1-1
v_call: TRBV6-5
d_call: TRBD1
clone_size: -
cdr3_nt: TGTGCCAGCAGTTACTCGAAGGGGGCGAACACTGAAGCTTTCTTT
cdr3_aa: CASSYSKGANTEAFF

j_call: TRBJ1-3
v_call: TRBV6-1
d_call: -
clone_size: -
cdr3_nt: TGTGCCAGCAGTGAACAGGGATCTGGAAACACCATATATTTT
cdr3_aa: CASSEQGSGNTIYF

j_call: TRBJ1-5
v_call: TRBV7-2
d_call: TRBD1
clone_size: -
cdr3_nt: TGTGCCAGCAATCTCGGGGACAGGGAGGTCTCTAACAATCAGCCCCAGCATTTT
cdr3_aa: CASNLGDREVSNNQPQHF

j_call: TRBJ1-1
v_call: TRBV12-5
d_call: -
clone_size: -
cdr3_nt: TGTGCTAGTGGTTTGGCCCCAGGGACTGAAGCTTTCTTT
cdr3_aa: CASGLAPGTEAFF

j_call: TRBJ2-1
v_call: TRBV4-3
d_call: -
clone_size: -
cdr3_nt: TGCGCCAGCAGCCAAGATGCGGGGTTAGGGCAGTTCTTC
cdr3_aa: CASSQDAGLGQFF

j_call: TRBJ2-7
v_call: TRBV19
d_call: TRBD2
clone_size: -
cdr3_nt: TGTGCCAGTAGCAGGACTAGCGGGGGGAAACTCGGGACCTACGAGCAGTACTTC
cdr3_aa: CASSRTSGGKLGTYEQYF

j_call: TRBJ2-7
v_call: TRBV5-1
d_call: -
clone_size: -
cdr3_nt: TGCGCCAGCAGGCGGGACGGCTCCTACGAGCAGTACTTC
cdr3_aa: CASRRDGSYEQYF

j_call: TRBJ2-5
v_call: TRBV9
d_call: -
clone_size: -
cdr3_nt: TGTGCCAGCAGCGTAGGTTTCATCGGCAGCGTGGAGGGAGAGACCCAGTACTTC
cdr3_aa: CASSVGFIGSVEGETQYF

j_call: TRBJ1-2
v_call: TRBV6-4
d_call: -
clone_size: -
cdr3_nt: TGTGCCAGCAGGCTCAATAGGGGTTCGGACTATGGCTACACCTTC
cdr3_aa: CASRLNRGSDYGYTF

j_call: TRBJ1-4
v_call: TRBV10-3
d_call: -
clone_size: -
cdr3_nt: TGTGCCATCAGTGAGCGCCAGACAACTAATGAAAAACTGTTTTTT
cdr3_aa: CAISERQTTNEKLFF

j_call: TRBJ1-4
v_call: TRBV27
d_call: TRBD1
clone_size: -
cdr3_nt: TGTGCCAGCAGTCTAATAGGGGGCAAGGAAAAACTGTTTTTT
cdr3_aa: CASSLIGGKEKLFF

j_call: TRBJ2-7
v_call: TRBV5-1
d_call: TRBD1
clone_size: -
cdr3_nt: TGCGCCAGCAGCTGGCGGGGGACAGGGGGCGAGGGTGTGCAGTACTTC
cdr3_aa: CASSWRGTGGEGVQYF

j_call: TRBJ1-5
v_call: TRBV6-5
d_call: TRBD1
clone_size: -
cdr3_nt: TGTGCCACCGAAGGACAGGGCGGCCAGCCCCAGCATTTT
cdr3_aa: CATEGQGGQPQHF

j_call: TRBJ1-1
v_call: TRBV6-5
d_call: TRBD1
clone_size: -
cdr3_nt: TGTGCCAGCAGACCGCCAGGGGGAGGCACTGAAGCTTTCTTT
cdr3_aa: CASRPPGGGTEAFF

j_call: TRBJ1-5
v_call: TRBV29-1
d_call: TRBD1
clone_size: once
cdr3_nt: TGCAGCGTTCGGGACAGAAATAGCAATCAGCCCCAGCATTTT
cdr3_aa: CSVRDRNSNQPQHF

j_call: TRBJ1-5
v_call: TRBV6-6
d_call: TRBD1
clone_size: -
cdr3_nt: TGTGCCAGCAGCAGGGGACAGTATAGCAATCAGCCCCAGCATTTT
cdr3_aa: CASSRGQYSNQPQHF

j_call: TRBJ1-4
v_call: TRBV4-3
d_call: -
clone_size: -
cdr3_nt: TGCGCCAGCAGCCAGGCCTGGACCAGGACAAAAGAAAAACTGTTTTTT
cdr3_aa: CASSQAWTRTKEKLFF

j_call: TRBJ2-1
v_call: TRBV5-1
d_call: -
clone_size: -
cdr3_nt: TGCGCCAGCAGCTTGTTCCTGCTAGATGGAAATGAGCAGTTCTTC
cdr3_aa: CASSLFLLDGNEQFF

j_call: TRBJ1-1
v_call: TRBV27
d_call: -
clone_size: -
cdr3_nt: TGTGCCAGCAGTTTATATCGGGGGGGTACTGAAGCTTTCTTT
cdr3_aa: CASSLYRGGTEAFF

j_call: TRBJ2-5
v_call: TRBV5-1
d_call: TRBD2
clone_size: -
cdr3_nt: TGCGCCAGCAGGGCGGCTAGCGGGGGTGAAGAGACCCAGTACTTC
cdr3_aa: CASRAASGGEETQYF

j_call: TRBJ2-4
v_call: TRBV5-5
d_call: TRBD1
clone_size: -
cdr3_nt: TGTGCCAGCAGCTGGGGACAGGGGGCCAAAAACATTCAGTACTTC
cdr3_aa: CASSWGQGAKNIQYF

j_call: TRBJ1-1
v_call: TRBV18
d_call: -
clone_size: -
cdr3_nt: TGTGCCAGCTCACCGGCGGGCAGTCCGGGAGCTTTCTTT
cdr3_aa: CASSPAGSPGAFF